The rows below give T cell receptor beta chains drawn from one sample of a study of blood T cell repertoires in COVID-19. Some clones are missing from TCRdb's copy, which holds only in-frame ones; the method was immunoSEQ multiplex PCR. This table has about 270,000 clones, roughly nine tenths appearing once. The sample taken for sequencing was PBMCs or T cells enriched from blood (not recorded which). The receptor source for this set is a woman in her late teens or twenties who had recovered from COVID-19. The CDR3 runs from the conserved cysteine through the conserved F or W. D genes are given only for firm matches.

j_call cdr3_length d_call v_call cdr3_aa
TRBJ2-7 13 . TRBV24-1 CATSDLDSYEQYF
TRBJ1-2 13 TRBD1 TRBV29-1 CSVRDSYNYGYTF
TRBJ1-2 15 TRBD1 TRBV2 CASSEWTGRNYGYTF
TRBJ2-7 12 . TRBV6-5 CASSSPSHEQYF
TRBJ2-7 15 TRBD1 TRBV5-1 CASSLGQGFFYEQYF
TRBJ2-7 14 TRBD1 TRBV19 CASSVTRGLDEQYF
TRBJ1-3 16 TRBD1 TRBV9 CASSPRTGKAGNTIYF
TRBJ1-1 15 TRBD1 TRBV28 CASSPATGGGTEAFF
TRBJ2-2 14 TRBD1 TRBV10-1 CASAGQGAGGELFF
TRBJ1-5 14 . TRBV6-5 CASRPGLGNQPQHF
TRBJ1-2 14 . TRBV3-1/TRBV3-2 CASSQYLTDYGYTF
TRBJ1-2 15 TRBD1 TRBV4-2 CASSQERQGAYGYTF
TRBJ1-1 14 TRBD1 TRBV19 CASSVGQAETEAFF
TRBJ2-7 14 . TRBV10-1 CASSESVSGYEQYF
TRBJ1-1 14 . TRBV5-1 CASSSLAPGGEAFF
TRBJ1-2 14 . TRBV30 CAAGRSLLSYGYTF
TRBJ2-7 12 TRBD1 TRBV2 CASSATGDEQYF